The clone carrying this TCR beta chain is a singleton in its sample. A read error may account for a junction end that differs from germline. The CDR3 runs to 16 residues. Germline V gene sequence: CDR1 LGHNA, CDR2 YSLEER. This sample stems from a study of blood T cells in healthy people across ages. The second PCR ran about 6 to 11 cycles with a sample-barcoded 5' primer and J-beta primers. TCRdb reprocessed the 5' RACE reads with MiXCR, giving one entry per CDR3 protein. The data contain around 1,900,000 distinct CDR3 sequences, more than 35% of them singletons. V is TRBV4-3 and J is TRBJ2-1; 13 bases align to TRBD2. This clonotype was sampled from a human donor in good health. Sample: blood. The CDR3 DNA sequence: TGCGCCGGCAGCCAAGAGGGACTAGCGGGGTACAATGAGCAGTTCTTC. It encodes CAGSQEGLAGYNEQFF.